This T cell receptor beta chain was retrieved from a study of Ad26.COV2.S vaccination and SARS-CoV-2 variants. Study background: Ad26.COV2.S arm of COV1001 included the donor.

The CDR3 has 13 residues. V shed 5 bases and J shed 4 bases, with 11 bases lying between them. The germline V gene has CDR1 SEHNR and CDR2 FQNEAQ (reference sequence). About this clone itself: Its antigen is unidentified.

Regarding the study as a whole: The authors reported substantial breadth in spike-specific CD8+ and CD4+ T cell responses after vaccination. Whether participants received vaccine or placebo, their non-spike TCR breadth was similar. Analyses that measured TCR breadth and depth may have underestimated total T cell responses.

Profiling relied on immunoSEQ multiplex PCR, and the TCRdb table lists in-frame clones only, not all of them. The sample records 510,000 or so clones, around nine tenths being singletons. Treatment described: approximately 18 received Ad26.COV2.S at low or high dose, single or two shots; a few received placebo; per-sample allocation not given. Day 63 following the first vaccine or placebo injection was when the samples were taken. V gene TRBV7-9 combines with J gene TRBJ1-1, with D maybe TRBD1 (5 bases). The starting material was peripheral blood, obtained in a trial of Ad26.COV2.S vaccine versus placebo. This TCR was recovered from a person aged 18 to 59 who received the Ad26.COV2.S COVID-19 vaccine or a placebo. The CDR3 here is CASSRTGATEAFF. CDR3 DNA: TGTGCCAGCAGCCGCACCGGGGCCACTGAAGCTTTCTTT.